The next 25 T cell receptor beta chains were all read from a single sample in a study of glioma-infiltrating T cells after dendritic cell vaccination. Indicated time point: after dendritic cell vaccination, including at tumor progression/relapse. Here immunoSEQ multiplex PCR was the method, and the copy in TCRdb shows in-frame clones only, minus some. This table has roughly 100,000 clones, roughly 89% appearing once. The sequencing here drew on blood, taken after dendritic cell vaccination. The receptor source for this set is a human donor with glioblastoma.

This chain uses TRBV2 with TRBJ2-7; D not resolved. Trimming pared 5 bases from V and 3 bases from J, leaving 8 bases between. This CDR3 is built from 12 residues. Germline lookup yields CDR1 SNHLY and CDR2 FYNNEI. CDR3 coding DNA: TGTGCCAGCAGTACCGACTTCTACGAGCAGTACTTC. It translates to CASSTDFYEQYF.

This clone was found once. The rearrangement links TRBV6-1 to TRBJ1-2, with TRBD1 matching over 9 bases. There are 16 residues in the CDR3. Losses at the gene ends were 3 bases for V and 7 bases for J; bases not matched to a gene: 12. Per the germline V gene, CDR1 is MNHNS and CDR2 is SASEGT. The CDR3 sequence: CASSDHWGQGGRGYTF. The CDR3 bases are TGTGCCAGCAGTGACCACTGGGGACAGGGAGGACGTGGCTACACCTTC.

V and J are TRBV12-5 and TRBJ2-3, with 9 bases matching TRBD2. V shed 1 base, J shed 0 bases, and the junction held 2 bases outside the gene matches. Germline assignment: CDR1 LGHNT and CDR2 FRNRAP. This CDR3 region has 16 residues. CDR3 residues: CASGLGLAASTDTQYF. The CDR3 DNA reads as TGTGCTAGTGGTTTGGGACTAGCGGCGAGCACAGATACGCAGTATTTT.

The chain links TRBV5-1 to TRBJ2-3, with 7 bases fitting TRBD1. CDR3 length: 14 residues. The germline V gene encodes CDR1 SGHRS and CDR2 YFSETQ. The V and J ends lost 0 bases and 7 bases, in that order; junction bases with no gene match: 5. The CDR3 bases are TGCGCCAGCAGCTTGGGGACAGGCGGTCATACGCAGTATTTT. As protein: CASSLGTGGHTQYF.

The chain links TRBV4-1 to TRBJ1-3, with TRBD1 as a possible D gene (5 bases). V was trimmed by 3 bases and J by 4 bases, leaving 25 bases between them. The CDR3 is 19 amino acids. CDR1 and CDR2 from the germline V gene are MGHRA and YSYEKL. The CDR3 spells CASSQITRGLTNRGNTIYF. CDR3 nucleotides: TGCGCCAGCAGCCAGATCACCCGGGGACTCACAAACCGGGGAAACACCATATATTTT.

The chain links TRBV6-1 to TRBJ1-1; 7 positions agree with TRBD1. V lost 8 bases to trimming and J lost 11 bases; unmatched junction nucleotides: 11. Germline lookup yields CDR1 MNHNS and CDR2 SASEGT. This CDR3 has 12 amino acids. The CDR3 spells CASVQGPQGAFF. DNA for the CDR3: TGTGCCAGCGTACAGGGTCCACAGGGGGCTTTCTTT.

The chain carries TRBV7-6 and TRBJ2-5; D uncertain. The J call is uncertain, as TRBJ2-7 better fits the DNA end. Germline V gene data show CDR1 as SGHVS and CDR2 as FNYEAQ. The CDR3 is 12 residues long. The CDR3 region is CASSPSSYEQYF. CDR3 nucleotide sequence: TGTGCCAGCAGCCCTAGCTCCTACGAGCAGTACTTC.

As DNA, the CDR3 is TGTGCCAGCAGCCAAGAGGGGGCCGGCTACAATGAGCAGTTCTTC. Residues: CASSQEGAGYNEQFF. The chain links TRBV16 to TRBJ2-1, with 7 bases matching TRBD1. The germline gives CDR1 KGHSY, CDR2 FQNENV. J was trimmed by 3 bases and V by 2 bases; bases with no gene match: 4. The CDR3 is 15 amino acids.

This chain joins TRBV13 and TRBJ1-1; D is perhaps TRBD1 (6 bases). CDR3 length: 12 residues. The V and J ends lost 5 bases and 6 bases respectively, with 10 bases between them. Germline CDR1 and CDR2: PRHDT and FYEKMQ (reference sequence). The CDR3 region is CASSHRDPEAFF. CDR3 nucleotide sequence: TGTGCCAGCAGCCACAGGGACCCTGAAGCTTTCTTT.

This clone was seen a single time. The chain combines TRBV5-1 with TRBJ2-3; TRBD1 aligns across 7 bases. V dropped 4 bases and J dropped 6; count of bases not matched to a gene: 11. CDR3 size: 15 residues. Germline lookup yields CDR1 SGHRS and CDR2 YFSETQ. The CDR3 sequence: CASSPGLTGADTQYF. As DNA, the CDR3 is TGCGCCAGCAGCCCGGGCCTCACAGGGGCGGATACGCAGTATTTT.

The chain carries TRBV6-6 and TRBJ1-2, with D perhaps TRBD1 (5 bases). Trimming left V 11 bases short and J 2 bases short, with 12 bases between. The CDR3 sequence is 12 residues long. Per the germline V gene, CDR1 is MNHNY and CDR2 is SVGAGI (reference sequence). CDR3 amino acids: CAGRQINYGYTF. Written as DNA, the CDR3 is TGTGCCGGCCGACAGATCAACTATGGCTACACCTTC.

V and J are TRBV2 and TRBJ1-3; no reliable D call. V lost 4 bases and J 7 bases, leaving 8 bases between the germline ends. Germline CDR1 reads SNHLY; CDR2 reads FYNNEI. The CDR3 runs to 12 residues. CDR3 sequence: CASSVGANTIYF. The CDR3 coding sequence is TGTGCCAGCAGTGTCGGTGCTAACACCATATATTTT.

For the CDR3, the DNA is TGTGCCAGCAGCCCGGGACAGATACTTCCTCGTGGTGGCTACACCTTC. It translates to CASSPGQILPRGGYTF. The chain employs TRBV14 and TRBJ1-2; TRBD1 agrees at 7 bases. CDR1 and CDR2 (germline): SGHDN, FVKESK. With V trimmed by 4 bases and J by 7 bases, 15 bases remained unmatched. The CDR3 has 16 residues.

This chain uses TRBV6-6 with TRBJ1-2; 8 nucleotides match TRBD1. The CDR3 runs to 14 residues. The V gene's germline CDR1 is MNHNY and CDR2 SVGAGI (reference sequence). V lost 5 bases, J lost 8 bases, and 10 bases stayed unmatched. The CDR3 DNA follows: TGTGCCAGCAGTAAGTCGGACAGGGACCAGGGCTACACCTTC. Its translation is CASSKSDRDQGYTF.

This rearrangement joins TRBV9 to TRBJ2-1; maybe TRBD1 (5 bases). The CDR3 spans 14 residues. V dropped 3 bases and J dropped 2 bases, with 9 bases sitting between them. Germline V gene sequence: CDR1 SGDLS, CDR2 YYNGEE. This CDR3 is CASSGAGTYNEQFF. In DNA form, the CDR3 reads TGTGCCAGCAGCGGTGCAGGGACCTACAATGAGCAGTTCTTC.

This rearrangement joins TRBV15 to TRBJ2-5; D is possibly TRBD1 (6 bases). The CDR3 contains 13 residues. The V gene lost 3 bases and the J gene lost 4 bases, with 9 bases spanning the gap. Germline V gives CDR1 LNHNV, CDR2 YYDKDF (reference sequence). Here the CDR3 reads CATSSSGVETQYF. The CDR3 bases are TGTGCCACCAGCAGCTCAGGGGTAGAGACCCAGTACTTC.

This chain joins TRBV18 and TRBJ1-5, with TRBD1 as a possible D gene (6 bases). The V gene lost 3 bases and the J gene lost 4 bases, with 10 bases spanning the gap. Germline V gene sequence: CDR1 KGHSH, CDR2 LQKENI. This CDR3 contains 14 residues. The CDR3 region has the DNA TGTGCCAGCTCACCGGGGCAGGGGAATCAGCCCCAGCATTTT. It yields the protein CASSPGQGNQPQHF.

The chain recombines TRBV6-5 with TRBJ1-5; D not resolved. V was trimmed by 0 bases and J by 4 bases, leaving 10 bases between them. Germline CDR1 is MNHEY and CDR2 is SVGAGI. The CDR3 consists of 15 residues. The CDR3 reads CASSYSARGNQPQHF. The CDR3 bases are TGTGCCAGCAGTTACTCGGCCCGGGGAAATCAGCCCCAGCATTTT.

This chain joins TRBV4-2 and TRBJ2-5, with 7 bases that match TRBD1. The J segment lost 5 bases and the V segment lost 6 bases, leaving 9 bases of the junction unmatched. Germline CDR1 is LGHNA and CDR2 is YNFKEQ. CDR3 length: 14 amino acids. The CDR3 protein is CASRTNLQGETQYF. The CDR3 DNA is TGTGCCAGCAGGACCAACTTACAGGGGGAGACCCAGTACTTC.

The chain carries TRBV5-6 and TRBJ2-3; D possibly corresponds to TRBD2 (6 bases). The CDR3 length is 15 residues. V lost 3 bases and J 5 bases, leaving 16 bases between the germline ends. Germline V gene sequence: CDR1 SGHDT, CDR2 YYEEEE. The DNA for the CDR3 is TGTGCCAGCAGCTACTCAGGGAGAGCGGGAGATACGCAGTATTTT. Protein: CASSYSGRAGDTQYF.

The chain recombines TRBV4-1 with TRBJ2-7; TRBD1 is a possible D gene (5 bases). The V gene's germline CDR1 is MGHRA and CDR2 YSYEKL. V was shortened by 4 bases and J by 3 bases, with 19 bases between the two germline ends. The CDR3 totals 16 residues. CDR3 region: CASSLLWGLRSYEQYF. DNA for the CDR3: TGCGCCAGCAGCCTCTTATGGGGCCTCAGGAGCTACGAGCAGTACTTC.

V and J are TRBV6-5 and TRBJ2-5; D uncertain. The CDR3 extends over 14 amino acids. Trimming left V 6 bases short and J 2 bases short, with 13 bases between. CDR1 is MNHEY, CDR2 SVGAGI, per germline. The CDR3 region has the DNA TGTGCCAGCAGAAAAGTGGGCTGGCAAGAGACCCAGTACTTC. Translated: CASRKVGWQETQYF.

DNA for the CDR3: TGTGCCAGCAGCCAATCCGAGGGACAGGGGACCCCTCGTGTAGGCTACACCTTC. Protein: CASSQSEGQGTPRVGYTF. This sequence joins TRBV5-4 and TRBJ1-2; TRBD1 matches 10 bases. With V trimmed by 4 bases and J by 8 bases, 20 bases remained unmatched. The CDR3 consists of 18 residues. Germline V gives CDR1 SGHNT, CDR2 YYREEE (reference sequence). Full variable domain (remainder filled in from reference TRBV5-4 and TRBJ1-2): ETGVTQSPTHLIKTRGQQVTLRCSSQSGHNTVSWYQQALGQGPQFIFQYYREEENGRGNFPPRFSGLQFPNYSSELNVNALELDDSALYLCASSQSEGQGTPRVGYTFGSGTRLTVV.

This chain links TRBV7-3 with TRBJ2-2; unclear D gene. This CDR3 spans 14 amino acids. V lost 4 bases and J lost 0, with 6 bases in between. Looked up from germline, CDR1 is SGHTA and CDR2 is FQGTGA. Here the CDR3 reads CASSSSPNTGELFF. CDR3 nucleotide sequence: TGTGCCAGCAGCTCTTCCCCGAACACCGGGGAGCTGTTTTTT.

The V and J genes are TRBV6-1 and TRBJ2-1; 8 bases are a match to TRBD1. CDR3 length: 14 amino acids. The J segment lost 6 bases and the V segment lost 5 bases, leaving 6 bases of the junction unmatched. Looked up from germline, CDR1 is MNHNS and CDR2 is SASEGT. Here the CDR3 DNA reads TGTGCCAGCAGTCCCAGGGGGCCAATCAATGAGCAGTTCTTC. Translation gives CASSPRGPINEQFF.